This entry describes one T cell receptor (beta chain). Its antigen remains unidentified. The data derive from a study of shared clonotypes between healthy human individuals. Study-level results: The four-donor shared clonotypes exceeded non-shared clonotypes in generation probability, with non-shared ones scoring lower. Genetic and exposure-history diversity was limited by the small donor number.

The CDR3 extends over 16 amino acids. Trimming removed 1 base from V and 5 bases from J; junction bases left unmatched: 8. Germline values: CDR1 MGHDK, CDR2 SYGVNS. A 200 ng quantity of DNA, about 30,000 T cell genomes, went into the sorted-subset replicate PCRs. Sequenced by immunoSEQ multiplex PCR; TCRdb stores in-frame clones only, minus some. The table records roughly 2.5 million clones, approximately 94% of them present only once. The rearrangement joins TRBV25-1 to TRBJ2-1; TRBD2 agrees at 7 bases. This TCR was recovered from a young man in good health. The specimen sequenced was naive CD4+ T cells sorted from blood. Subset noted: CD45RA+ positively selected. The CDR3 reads CASSESGGRLDNEQFF. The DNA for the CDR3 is TGTGCCAGCAGTGAATCGGGCGGGAGACTGGACAATGAGCAGTTCTTC.